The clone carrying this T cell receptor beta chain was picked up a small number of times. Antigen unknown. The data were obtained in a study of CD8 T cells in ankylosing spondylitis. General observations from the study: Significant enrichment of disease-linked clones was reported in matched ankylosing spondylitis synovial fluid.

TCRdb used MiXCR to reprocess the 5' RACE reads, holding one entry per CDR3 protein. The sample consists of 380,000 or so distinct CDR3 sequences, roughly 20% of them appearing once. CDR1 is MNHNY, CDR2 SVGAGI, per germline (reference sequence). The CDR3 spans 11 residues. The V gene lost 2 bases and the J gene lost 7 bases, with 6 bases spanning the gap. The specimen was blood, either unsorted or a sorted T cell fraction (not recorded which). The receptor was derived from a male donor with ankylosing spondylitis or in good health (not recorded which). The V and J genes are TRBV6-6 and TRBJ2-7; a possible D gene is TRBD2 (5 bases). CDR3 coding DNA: TGTGCCAGCAGTTACGAGGGAGAGCAGTACTTC. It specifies CASSYEGEQYF.